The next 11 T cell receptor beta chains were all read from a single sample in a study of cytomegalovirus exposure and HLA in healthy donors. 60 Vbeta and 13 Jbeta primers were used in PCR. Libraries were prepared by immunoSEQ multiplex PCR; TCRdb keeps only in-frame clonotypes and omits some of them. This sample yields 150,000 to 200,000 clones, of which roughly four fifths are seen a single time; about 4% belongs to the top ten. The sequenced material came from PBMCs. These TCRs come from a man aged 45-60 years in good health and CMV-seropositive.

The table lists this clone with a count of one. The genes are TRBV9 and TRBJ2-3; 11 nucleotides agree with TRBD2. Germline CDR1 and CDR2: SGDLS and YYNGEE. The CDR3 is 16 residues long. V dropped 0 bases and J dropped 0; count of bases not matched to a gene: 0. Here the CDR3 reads CASSVGTSGSTDTQYF. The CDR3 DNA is TGTGCCAGCAGCGTAGGGACTAGCGGGAGCACAGATACGCAGTATTTT. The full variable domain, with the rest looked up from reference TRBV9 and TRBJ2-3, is DSGVTQTPKHLITATGQRVTLRCSPRSGDLSVYWYQQSLDQGLQFLIQYYNGEERAKGNILERFSAQQFPDLHSELNLSSLELGDSALYFCASSVGTSGSTDTQYFGPGTRLTVL.

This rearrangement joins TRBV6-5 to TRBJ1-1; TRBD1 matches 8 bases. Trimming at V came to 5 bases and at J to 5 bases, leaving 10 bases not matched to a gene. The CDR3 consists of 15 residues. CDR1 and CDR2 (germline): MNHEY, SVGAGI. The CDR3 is CASSARTGLVTEAFF. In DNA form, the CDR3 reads TGTGCCAGCAGTGCCCGGACAGGGTTGGTGACTGAAGCTTTCTTT.

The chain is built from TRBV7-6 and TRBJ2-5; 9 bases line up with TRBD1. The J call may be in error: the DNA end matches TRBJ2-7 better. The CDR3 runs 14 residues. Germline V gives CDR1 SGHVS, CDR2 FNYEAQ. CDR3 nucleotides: TGTGCCAGCAGCTTATCGAACAGGGGGCACGAGCAGTACTTC. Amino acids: CASSLSNRGHEQYF.

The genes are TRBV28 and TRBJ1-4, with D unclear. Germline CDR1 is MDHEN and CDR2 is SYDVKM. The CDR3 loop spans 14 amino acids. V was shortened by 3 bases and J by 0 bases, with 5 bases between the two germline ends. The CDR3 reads CASSFPATNEKLFF. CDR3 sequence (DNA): TGTGCCAGCAGTTTCCCCGCAACTAATGAAAAACTGTTTTTT.

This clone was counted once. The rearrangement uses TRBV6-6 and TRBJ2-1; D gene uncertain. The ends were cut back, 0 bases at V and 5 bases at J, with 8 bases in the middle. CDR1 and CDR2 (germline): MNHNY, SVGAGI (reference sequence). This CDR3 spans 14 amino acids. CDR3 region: CASSYSGVNNEQFF. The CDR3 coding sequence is TGTGCCAGCAGTTACTCGGGCGTAAACAATGAGCAGTTCTTC.

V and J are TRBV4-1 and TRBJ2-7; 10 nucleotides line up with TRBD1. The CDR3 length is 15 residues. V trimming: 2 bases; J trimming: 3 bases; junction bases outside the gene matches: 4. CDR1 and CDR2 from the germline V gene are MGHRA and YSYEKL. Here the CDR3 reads CASSQRDRGDYEQYF. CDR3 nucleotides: TGCGCCAGCAGCCAAAGGGACAGGGGAGACTACGAGCAGTACTTC.

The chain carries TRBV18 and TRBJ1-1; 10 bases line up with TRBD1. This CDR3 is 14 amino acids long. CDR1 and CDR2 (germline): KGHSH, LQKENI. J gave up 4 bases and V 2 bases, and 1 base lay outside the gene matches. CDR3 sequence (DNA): TGTGCCAGCTCACCAAGACAGGGGGCCACTGAAGCTTTCTTT. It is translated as CASSPRQGATEAFF. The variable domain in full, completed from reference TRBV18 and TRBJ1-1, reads NAGVMQNPRHLVRRRGQEARLRCSPMKGHSHVYWYRQLPEEGLKFMVYLQKENIIDESGMPKERFSAEFPKEGPSILRIQQVVRGDSAAYFCASSPRQGATEAFFGQGTRLTVV.

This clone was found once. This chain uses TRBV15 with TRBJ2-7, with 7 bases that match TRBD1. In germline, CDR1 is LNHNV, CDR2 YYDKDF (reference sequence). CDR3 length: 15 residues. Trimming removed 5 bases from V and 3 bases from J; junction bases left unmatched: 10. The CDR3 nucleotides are TGTGCCACCAGCGATACAAAGGGACAGAGCTACGAGCAGTACTTC. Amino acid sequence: CATSDTKGQSYEQYF.

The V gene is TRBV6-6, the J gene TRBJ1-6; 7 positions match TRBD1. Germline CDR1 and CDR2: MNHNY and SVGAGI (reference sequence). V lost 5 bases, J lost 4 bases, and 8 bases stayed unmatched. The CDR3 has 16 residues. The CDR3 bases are TGTGCCAGCAGTCGACAAAGACAGGGATATAATTCACCCCTCCACTTT. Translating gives CASSRQRQGYNSPLHF.

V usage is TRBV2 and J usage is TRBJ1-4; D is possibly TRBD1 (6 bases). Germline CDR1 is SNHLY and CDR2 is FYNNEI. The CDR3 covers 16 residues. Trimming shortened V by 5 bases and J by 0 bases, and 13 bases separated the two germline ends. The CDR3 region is CASSQLKGATNEKLFF. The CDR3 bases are TGTGCCAGCAGTCAACTCAAGGGGGCAACTAATGAAAAACTGTTTTTT.

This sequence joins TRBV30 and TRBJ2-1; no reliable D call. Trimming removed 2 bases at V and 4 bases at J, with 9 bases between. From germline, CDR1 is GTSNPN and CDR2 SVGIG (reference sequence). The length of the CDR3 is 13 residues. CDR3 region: CAWSLIAYNEQFF. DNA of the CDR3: TGTGCCTGGAGTCTTATAGCATACAATGAGCAGTTCTTC.